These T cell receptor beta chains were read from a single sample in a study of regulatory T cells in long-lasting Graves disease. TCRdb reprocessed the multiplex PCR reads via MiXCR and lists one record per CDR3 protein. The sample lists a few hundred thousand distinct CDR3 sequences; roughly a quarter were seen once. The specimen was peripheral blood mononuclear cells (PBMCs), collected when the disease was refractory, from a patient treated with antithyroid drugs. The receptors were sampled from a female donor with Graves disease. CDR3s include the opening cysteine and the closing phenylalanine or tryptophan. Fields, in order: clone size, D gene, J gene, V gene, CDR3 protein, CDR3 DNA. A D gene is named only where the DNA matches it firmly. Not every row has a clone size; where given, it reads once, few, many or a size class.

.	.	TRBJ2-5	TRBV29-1	CSVEIITGETQYF	TGCAGCGTTGAAATCATTACAGGGGAGACCCAGTACTTC
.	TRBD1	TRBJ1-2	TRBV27	CASSRSGTGGGYTF	TGTGCCAGCAGTCGTTCTGGGACAGGGGGCGGCTACACCTTC
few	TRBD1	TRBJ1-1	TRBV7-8	CASSLEGAAEAFF	TGTGCCAGCAGCTTGGAGGGGGCCGCTGAAGCTTTCTTT
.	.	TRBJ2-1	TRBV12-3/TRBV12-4	CASSFGYTGSYNEQFF	TGTGCCAGCAGTTTTGGGTACACTGGCTCCTACAATGAGCAGTTCTTC
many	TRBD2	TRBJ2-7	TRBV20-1	CSGKIAGGRYEQYF	TGCAGTGGCAAGATAGCGGGAGGGCGGTACGAGCAGTACTTC
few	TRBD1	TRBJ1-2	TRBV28	CASSSNTGGGYGYTF	TGTGCCAGCAGTTCCAACACAGGGGGCGGCTATGGCTACACCTTC
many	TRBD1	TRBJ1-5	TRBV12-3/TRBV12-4	CASRGDRVNQPQHF	TGTGCCAGCAGAGGGGACAGGGTCAATCAGCCCCAGCATTTT
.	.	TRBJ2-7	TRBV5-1	CASRALTEKFYEQYF	TGCGCCAGCAGGGCATTGACAGAAAAATTCTACGAGCAGTACTTC
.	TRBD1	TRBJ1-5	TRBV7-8	CASSSRQGSSYQPQHF	TGTGCCAGCAGCTCGAGACAGGGGTCGAGCTACCAGCCCCAGCATTTT
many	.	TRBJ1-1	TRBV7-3	CASSLTRVTEAFF	TGTGCCAGCAGCTTAACCAGGGTCACTGAAGCTTTCTTT
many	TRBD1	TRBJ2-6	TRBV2	CASRIRDRGAGANVLTF	TGTGCCAGCAGAATAAGAGACAGGGGGGCTGGGGCCAACGTCCTGACTTTC
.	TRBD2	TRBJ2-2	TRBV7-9	CASSLGELAGVVGTGELCF	TGTGCCAGCAGCTTAGGAGAACTAGCGGGAGTCGTTGGCACCGGGGAGCTGTGTTTT
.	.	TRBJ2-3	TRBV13	CASSLGQDTQYF	TGTGCCAGCAGCTTAGGCCAAGATACGCAGTATTTT
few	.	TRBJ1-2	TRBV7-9	CASSPTMTPGNYTF	TGTGCCAGCAGCCCTACGATGACCCCAGGGAACTACACCTTC
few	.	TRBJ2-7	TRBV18	CASSSPMDEQYF	TGTGCCAGCTCATCTCCGATGGACGAGCAGTACTTC
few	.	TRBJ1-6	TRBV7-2	CASSPNPDIWWTSPLHF	TGTGCCAGCAGCCCAAACCCCGACATTTGGTGGACGTCACCCCTCCACTTT
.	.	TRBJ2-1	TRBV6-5	CASSYSVLAEQFF	TGTGCCAGCAGTTACTCGGTTCTAGCGGAGCAGTTCTTC
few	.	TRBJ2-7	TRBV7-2	CASSLGAVPSYEQYF	TGTGCCAGCAGCTTAGGTGCAGTCCCTTCCTACGAGCAGTACTTC
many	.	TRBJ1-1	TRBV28	CASSLTALVGAEAFF	TGTGCCAGCAGTTTAACAGCTTTGGTTGGGGCTGAAGCTTTCTTT
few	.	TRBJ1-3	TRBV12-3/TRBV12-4	CASSPRGSSGNTIYF	TGTGCCAGCAGTCCGAGGGGGAGCTCTGGAAACACCATATATTTT
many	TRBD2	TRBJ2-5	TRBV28	CASSFVAGQETQYF	TGTGCCAGCAGTTTCGTAGCGGGACAAGAGACCCAGTACTTC
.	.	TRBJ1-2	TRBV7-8	CASSSGHYGYTF	TGTGCCAGCAGCTCAGGACACTATGGCTACACCTTC
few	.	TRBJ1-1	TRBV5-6	CASSLRSRVMNTEAFF	TGTGCCAGCAGCTTGCGTTCCAGGGTCATGAACACTGAAGCTTTCTTT
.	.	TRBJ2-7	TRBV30	CAWSPETGPYEQYF	TGTGCCTGGAGCCCGGAGACAGGACCCTACGAGCAGTACTTC
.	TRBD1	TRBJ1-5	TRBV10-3	CAISAGQGARDQPQHF	TGTGCCATCAGTGCCGGACAGGGGGCGAGAGATCAGCCCCAGCATTTT
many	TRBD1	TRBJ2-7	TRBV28	CASSSGQGRGEQYF	TGTGCCAGCAGTTCGGGACAGGGTAGGGGCGAGCAGTACTTC
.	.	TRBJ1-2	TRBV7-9	CASRDVRTNYGYTF	TGTGCCAGCAGGGACGTGAGGACTAACTATGGCTACACCTTC
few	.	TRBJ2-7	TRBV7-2	CASSLYFDWELYEQYF	TGTGCCAGCAGCTTATATTTCGACTGGGAGCTCTACGAGCAGTACTTC
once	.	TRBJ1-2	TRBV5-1	CASGRTATNYGYTF	TGCGCCAGCGGGAGAACGGCAACTAACTATGGCTACACCTTC
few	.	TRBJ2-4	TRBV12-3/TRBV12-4	CASSPRQAENIQYF	TGTGCCAGCAGCCCCAGACAGGCCGAAAACATTCAGTACTTC
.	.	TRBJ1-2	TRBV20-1	CSASRAGGYTF	TGCAGTGCTAGTCGGGCAGGGGGCTACACCTTC
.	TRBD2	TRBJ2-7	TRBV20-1	CSASPLAGAREQYF	TGCAGTGCTAGCCCCCTAGCGGGAGCTCGCGAGCAGTACTTC
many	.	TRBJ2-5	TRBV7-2	CASSLSLEETQYF	TGTGCCAGCAGCTTAAGCCTAGAGGAGACCCAGTACTTC
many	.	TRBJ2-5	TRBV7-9	CASREGGGQSDQETQYF	TGTGCCAGCAGGGAAGGTGGAGGACAGTCCGACCAAGAGACCCAGTACTTC
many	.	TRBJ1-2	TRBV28	CASSQDQTGRHGYTF	TGTGCCAGCAGCCAAGACCAAACCGGAAGGCATGGCTACACCTTC
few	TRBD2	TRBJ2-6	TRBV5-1	CASSTGLAGAYSGANVLTF	TGCGCCAGCAGCACCGGACTAGCGGGAGCCTACTCTGGGGCCAACGTCCTGACTTTC
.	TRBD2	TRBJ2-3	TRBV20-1	CSANGEELGGSTQYF	TGCAGTGCTAATGGGGAGGAATTAGGCGGGAGTACGCAGTATTTT
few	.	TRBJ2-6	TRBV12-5	CASGLVEDITGRLRPGANVLTF	TGTGCTAGTGGTTTGGTAGAGGATATCACAGGGCGTCTACGCCCAGGGGCCAACGTCCTGACTTTC
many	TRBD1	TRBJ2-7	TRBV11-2	CASSLVSGQGPYEQYF	TGTGCCAGCAGCTTAGTATCGGGACAGGGACCCTACGAGCAGTACTTC
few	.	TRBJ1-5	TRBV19	CASSIWLGYDNQPQHF	TGTGCCAGTAGTATATGGTTGGGTTACGACAATCAGCCCCAGCATTTT
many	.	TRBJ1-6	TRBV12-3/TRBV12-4	CASTLVGSPLHF	TGTGCCAGCACCCTGGTGGGATCACCCCTCCACTTT
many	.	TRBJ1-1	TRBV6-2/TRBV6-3	CASSFGNMNTEAFF	TGTGCCAGCAGTTTTGGCAACATGAACACTGAAGCTTTCTTT
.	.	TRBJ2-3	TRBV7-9	CASSLGDGVLTDTQYF	TGTGCCAGCAGCTTAGGGGACGGGGTGCTCACAGATACGCAGTATTTT
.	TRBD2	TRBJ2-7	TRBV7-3	CASSPGPLDLRLAGFGGGYEQYF	TGTGCCAGCAGCCCTGGACCCCTTGACCTCCGACTAGCGGGATTTGGGGGGGGTTACGAGCAGTACTTC
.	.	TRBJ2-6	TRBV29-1	CSVAGGTGANVLTF	TGCAGCGTTGCGGGGGGCACCGGGGCCAACGTCCTGACTTTC
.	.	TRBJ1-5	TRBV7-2	CASSLAGQVNQPQHF	TGTGCCAGCAGCTTAGCCGGCCAGGTTAATCAGCCCCAGCATTTT
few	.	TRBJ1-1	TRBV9	CASSVSQTNTEAFF	TGTGCCAGCAGCGTAAGCCAAACGAACACTGAAGCTTTCTTT
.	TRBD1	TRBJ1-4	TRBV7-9	CASSSDRGPLDEKLFF	TGTGCCAGCAGCTCCGACAGGGGGCCGTTGGATGAAAAACTGTTTTTT
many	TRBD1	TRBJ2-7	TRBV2	CASTTPGTGGREQYF	TGTGCCAGCACCACCCCAGGGACAGGGGGCCGCGAGCAGTACTTC
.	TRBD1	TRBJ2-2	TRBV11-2	CASSFGTGHPGELFF	TGTGCCAGCAGCTTCGGGACAGGCCACCCCGGGGAGCTGTTTTTT
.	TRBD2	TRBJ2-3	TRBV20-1	CSASSFLAGEGSTDTQYF	TGCAGTGCTAGTTCCTTTTTAGCGGGAGAGGGGAGCACAGATACGCAGTATTTT
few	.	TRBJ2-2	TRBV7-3	CASKTSGYTGELFF	TGTGCCAGCAAGACTAGTGGATACACCGGGGAGCTGTTTTTT
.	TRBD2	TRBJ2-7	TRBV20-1	CSANSGRAHEQYF	TGCAGTGCTAATAGCGGGAGGGCCCACGAGCAGTACTTC
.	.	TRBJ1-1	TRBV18	CASSPLARLNTEAFF	TGTGCCAGCTCACCATTAGCCAGGTTGAACACTGAAGCTTTCTTT